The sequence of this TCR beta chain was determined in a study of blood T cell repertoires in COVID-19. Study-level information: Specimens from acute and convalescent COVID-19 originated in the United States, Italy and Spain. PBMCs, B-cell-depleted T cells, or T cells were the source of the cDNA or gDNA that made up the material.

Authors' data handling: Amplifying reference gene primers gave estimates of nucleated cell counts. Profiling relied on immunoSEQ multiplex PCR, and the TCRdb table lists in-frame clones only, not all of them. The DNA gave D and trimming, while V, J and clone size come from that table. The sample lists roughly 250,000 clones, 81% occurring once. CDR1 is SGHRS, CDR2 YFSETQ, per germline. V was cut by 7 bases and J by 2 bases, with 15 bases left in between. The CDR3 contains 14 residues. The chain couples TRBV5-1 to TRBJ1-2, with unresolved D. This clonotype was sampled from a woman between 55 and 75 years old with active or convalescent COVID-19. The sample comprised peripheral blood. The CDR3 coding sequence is TGCGCCAGCTCAATTGGTCGGGTAAACTATGGCTACACCTTC. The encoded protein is CASSIGRVNYGYTF.